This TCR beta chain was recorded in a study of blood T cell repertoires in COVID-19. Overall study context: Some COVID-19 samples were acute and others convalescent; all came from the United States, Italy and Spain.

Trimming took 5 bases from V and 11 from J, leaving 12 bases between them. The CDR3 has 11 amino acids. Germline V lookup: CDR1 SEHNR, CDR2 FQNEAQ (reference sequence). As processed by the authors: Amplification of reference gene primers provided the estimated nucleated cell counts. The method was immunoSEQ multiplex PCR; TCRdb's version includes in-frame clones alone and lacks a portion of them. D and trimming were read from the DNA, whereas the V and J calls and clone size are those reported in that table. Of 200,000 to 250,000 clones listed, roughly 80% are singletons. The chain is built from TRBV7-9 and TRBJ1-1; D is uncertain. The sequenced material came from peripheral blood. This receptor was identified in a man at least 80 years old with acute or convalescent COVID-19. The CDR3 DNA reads TGTGCCAGCAGCCGGGAGGCTACGGCTTTCTTT. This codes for CASSREATAFF.